The 23 T cell receptor beta chains below were found in one sample sequenced in a study of shared clonotypes between healthy human individuals. Selected positively for CCR7 and CD45RO-negative, naive CD8 cells excluded terminally differentiated effector memory CD45RA+ cells. Libraries were prepared by immunoSEQ multiplex PCR; TCRdb keeps only in-frame clonotypes and omits some of them. The table shows about 750,000 clones, with almost 95% occurring only once. The sample was naive CD8+ T cells sorted from blood. Receptor source: a man younger than 40 in good health.

CDR3 loop: CGVATNEKLFF. The CDR3 bases are TGTGGTGTCGCAACTAATGAAAAACTGTTTTTT. The chain uses TRBV30 and TRBJ1-4, with D unresolved. CDR1 is GTSNPN, CDR2 SVGIG, per germline (reference sequence). CDR3 length equals 11 residues.

CDR3 coding DNA: TGTGCCAGCAGCTTTTATTCGTCCTACGAGCAGTACTTC. Amino acid sequence: CASSFYSSYEQYF. The rearrangement links TRBV13 to TRBJ2-7; the D is unclear. Germline V gives CDR1 PRHDT, CDR2 FYEKMQ (reference sequence). V was clipped by 3 bases and J by 1 base, with 7 bases between them. The CDR3 is 13 residues long.

The chain carries TRBV14 and TRBJ2-5; D call uncertain. The germline V gene encodes CDR1 SGHDN and CDR2 FVKESK. The V end lost 1 base, the J end lost 2 bases, and 11 bases lay between the germline ends. The CDR3 runs 15 residues. The CDR3: CASSQVSQYQETQYF. The DNA of the CDR3 is TGTGCCAGCAGCCAAGTTTCACAGTATCAAGAGACCCAGTACTTC.

V and J are TRBV2 and TRBJ2-2; 9 bases match TRBD2. The CDR3 is 15 amino acids. The ends lost 6 bases at V and 7 bases at J; junction bases unmatched: 9. Germline V gene data show CDR1 as SNHLY and CDR2 as FYNNEI. In DNA form, the CDR3 reads TGTGCCAGCAGGGTAGCGGGAGATTTTAACGGGGAGCTGTTTTTT. Protein sequence: CASRVAGDFNGELFF.

This clone has just one count. The rearrangement links TRBV9 to TRBJ2-7; D remains unclear. The CDR3 has 14 amino acids. V shed 4 bases and J shed 0 bases, with 11 bases lying between them. Germline assignment: CDR1 SGDLS and CDR2 YYNGEE. The chain's CDR3 is CASSPRVSSYEQYF. The CDR3 DNA follows: TGTGCCAGCAGCCCCCGGGTAAGCTCCTACGAGCAGTACTTC.

The chain carries TRBV7-2 and TRBJ2-1; no clear D. This CDR3 region has 15 residues. Germline V gene data show CDR1 as SGHTA and CDR2 as FQGNSA. The V and J ends lost 7 bases and 7 bases respectively, with 20 bases between them. CDR3 region: CASTNQKFPGNEQFF. As DNA, the CDR3 is TGTGCCAGCACCAACCAAAAATTCCCAGGTAATGAGCAGTTCTTC.

The chain carries TRBV7-8 and TRBJ2-7, with D possibly matching TRBD2 (6 bases). Per the germline V gene, CDR1 is SGHVS and CDR2 is FQNEAQ. Trimming removed 1 base at V and 3 bases at J, with 22 bases between. The CDR3 extends over 18 amino acids. CDR3 DNA sequence: TGTGCCAGCAGCTTAGGAGGGTGGGGAGGAGGGACCCTCTACGAGCAGTACTTC. This encodes CASSLGGWGGGTLYEQYF.

V is TRBV6-5 and J is TRBJ2-5, with 7 bases fitting TRBD1. The V and J ends lost 5 bases and 0 bases, in that order; junction bases with no gene match: 3. The CDR3 runs to 14 residues. Germline V gives CDR1 MNHEY, CDR2 SVGAGI. Here the CDR3 DNA reads TGTGCCAGCAGTCAACAGGGGTACCAAGAGACCCAGTACTTC. Translation gives CASSQQGYQETQYF.

This clone has a single count. DNA of the CDR3: TGTGCCAGCAGTCTCAGGGGCGTCAAGGCCTACGAGCAGTACTTC. It specifies CASSLRGVKAYEQYF. The rearrangement uses TRBV28 and TRBJ2-7, with a possible D match to TRBD1 (6 bases). Trimming cost V 5 bases and J 2 bases, with 16 bases left between them. CDR1 and CDR2 from the germline V gene are MDHEN and SYDVKM. The length of the CDR3 is 15 residues.

J is TRBJ2-7 and V is TRBV11-2; TRBD2 matches 8 bases. The CDR3 loop spans 15 amino acids. Looked up from germline, CDR1 is SGHAT and CDR2 is FQNNGV. With V trimmed by 7 bases and J by 2 bases, 10 bases remained unmatched. CDR3 DNA: TGTGCCAGCACCCAGACCCCGGGACTAGCCTACGAGCAGTACTTC. Translated: CASTQTPGLAYEQYF.

In the case of this clone: Additional DNA sequences in this sample encode the identical CDR3. The CDR3 region has the DNA TGCAGCGTTGAGGGCGACCAAGAGACCCAGTACTTC. Protein sequence: CSVEGDQETQYF. The chain is built from TRBV29-1 and TRBJ2-5; D unclear. The V and J ends lost 3 bases and 0 bases respectively, with 5 bases between them. This CDR3 has 12 amino acids. Germline V gene sequence: CDR1 SQVTM, CDR2 ANQGSEA.

The CDR3 region is CASGDSGNTGELFF. CDR3 DNA sequence: TGTGCCAGCGGGGATAGCGGGAACACCGGGGAGCTGTTTTTT. The V gene is TRBV5-4, the J gene TRBJ2-2; maybe TRBD2 (6 bases). Germline-derived CDR1 and CDR2 are SGHNT and YYREEE (reference sequence). The CDR3 extends over 14 amino acids. The germline V and J ends were trimmed by 7 bases and 1 base, with 11 bases remaining between them.

V and J are TRBV7-8 and TRBJ2-7; possible D gene TRBD2, 6 bases. This CDR3 is built from 15 residues. The V gene's germline CDR1 is SGHVS and CDR2 FQNEAQ. The V gene lost 2 bases and the J gene lost 3 bases, with 14 bases spanning the gap. CDR3 amino acids: CASSLNQGGGYEQYF. CDR3 nucleotide sequence: TGTGCCAGCAGCTTAAATCAGGGAGGCGGCTACGAGCAGTACTTC.

The V gene is TRBV13, the J gene TRBJ2-3; the D is unclear. The CDR3 contains 15 residues. V dropped 0 bases and J dropped 4 bases, with 11 bases sitting between them. Germline V lookup: CDR1 PRHDT, CDR2 FYEKMQ (reference sequence). The DNA of the CDR3 is TGTGCCAGCAGCTTAGGACTGCCAACGGCAGATACGCAGTATTTT. Residues: CASSLGLPTADTQYF.

The rearrangement links TRBV7-9 to TRBJ1-2; unclear D gene. There are 14 residues in the CDR3. The germline V gene encodes CDR1 SEHNR and CDR2 FQNEAQ (reference sequence). V lost 6 bases, J lost 2 bases, and 13 bases lay in between. For the CDR3, the DNA is TGTGCCAGCAGTTCCACGGCGGTCAACTATGGCTACACCTTC. Translating it yields CASSSTAVNYGYTF.

V is TRBV5-8 and J is TRBJ1-1; D may be TRBD1 (5 bases). Trimming cost V 1 base and J 0 bases, with 10 bases left between them. The germline V gene has CDR1 SGHTS and CDR2 YDEGEE. This CDR3 spans 15 amino acids. The CDR3 DNA reads TGTGCCAGCAGCTTGCTGGGGCCCATGAACACTGAAGCTTTCTTT. Amino acid sequence: CASSLLGPMNTEAFF.

Only one count was recorded for this clone. V usage is TRBV4-3 and J usage is TRBJ2-1; the D is unclear. V shed 0 bases and J shed 0 bases, with 9 bases lying between them. Germline V gene sequence: CDR1 LGHNA, CDR2 YSLEER. The CDR3 has 16 amino acids. The CDR3 reads CASSQDRAASYNEQFF. The CDR3 DNA is TGCGCCAGCAGCCAAGACCGGGCAGCCTCCTACAATGAGCAGTTCTTC.

The chain recombines TRBV14 with TRBJ2-7; D ambiguous. Deletions cut 4 bases from V and 2 bases from J, with 12 bases between. The germline gives CDR1 SGHDN, CDR2 FVKESK. This CDR3 contains 14 residues. In DNA form, the CDR3 reads TGTGCCAGCAGCCCCAATGGGAACACCTACGAGCAGTACTTC. This translates into CASSPNGNTYEQYF.

This clone has only one observation. This sequence joins TRBV19 and TRBJ1-1; 9 nucleotides align to TRBD1. CDR1 LNHDA and CDR2 SQIVND come from the germline V gene (reference sequence). The V gene end was trimmed by 3 bases and the J gene end by 5 bases; junction bases not matched to a gene: 4. This CDR3 is 14 amino acids long. The CDR3 DNA reads as TGTGCCAGTAGTATGGGGACAGGGTTTACTGAAGCTTTCTTT. The encoded protein is CASSMGTGFTEAFF.

V usage is TRBV9 and J usage is TRBJ2-1; 12 bases fit TRBD2. The junction had 12 bases not matched to a gene; V was cut back by 1 base and J by 10 bases. The CDR3 runs 17 residues. Germline V gene data show CDR1 as SGDLS and CDR2 as YYNGEE. CDR3 sequence (DNA): TGTGCCAGCAGCGTAAGCGGTTTGACTAGCGGGAGAGACGAGCAGTTCTTC. As protein: CASSVSGLTSGRDEQFF.

V gene TRBV28 combines with J gene TRBJ2-3; D gene uncertain. This CDR3 is 16 amino acids long. Trimming stripped 8 bases from V and 0 bases from J, with 18 bases between. CDR1 is MDHEN and CDR2 is SYDVKM in the germline V gene. Here the CDR3 reads CASLPTASLSTDTQYF. The CDR3, as DNA: TGTGCCAGCCTCCCCACAGCAAGCCTTAGCACAGATACGCAGTATTTT.

The V and J genes are TRBV27 and TRBJ2-1, with 16 bases lining up with TRBD2. There are 18 residues in the CDR3. The ends lost 2 bases at V and 6 bases at J; junction bases unmatched: 7. Germline lookup yields CDR1 MNHEY and CDR2 SMNVEV (reference sequence). CDR3 sequence: CASSLSGTSGRARNEQFF. The CDR3, as DNA: TGTGCCAGCAGTTTAAGCGGGACTAGCGGGAGGGCCCGCAATGAGCAGTTCTTC.

V and J are TRBV7-2 and TRBJ2-1; D possibly corresponds to TRBD2 (5 bases). CDR3 length: 15 amino acids. The germline V gene encodes CDR1 SGHTA and CDR2 FQGNSA. Trimming removed 2 bases at V and 2 bases at J, with 10 bases between. The CDR3 region has the DNA TGTGCCAGCAGCTTAAGAGGGCAGACCTACAATGAGCAGTTCTTC. This encodes CASSLRGQTYNEQFF.